The T cell receptor (beta chain) under discussion was sequenced for a study of T cell responses to AZD1222 COVID-19 vaccine. Using immunoSEQ multiplex PCR, the repertoire was profiled, and TCRdb retains in-frame clones only, with some absent. The data show about 84,000 clones, roughly nine tenths seen once. About this clone: Its specificity is unknown.

Study-wide results and caveats: Mostly white British, mostly female donors; authors suggested clonal diversity may be underestimated. The study reported that nearly half of spike-specific TCRs target unmutated variant regions. The repertoires were collected only after the peak T cell response.

This specimen consisted of peripheral blood, obtained on day 0 of AZD1222 vaccination. This sequence originates from an adult in good health.

The chain's CDR3 is CASKGGISSYNEQFF. The CDR3 DNA follows: TGTGCCAGCAAAGGGGGCATCAGCTCCTACAATGAGCAGTTCTTC. The J gene is TRBJ2-1, the V gene TRBV6-5; 7 nucleotides agree with TRBD1. Germline V gene data show CDR1 as MNHEY and CDR2 as SVGAGI. J lost 0 bases, V lost 7 bases, and 6 bases had no gene match. The CDR3 loop spans 15 amino acids.